The 2 T cell receptor beta chains given below trace back to one sample, sequenced in a study of T cells in Graves' hyperthyroidism and ophthalmopathy. Regions amplified from RNA transcripts were the TCR beta CDR3 regions. A set of HTBI primers served as the primers for a first-round RT-PCR of the TCR CDR3. TCRdb independently ran MiXCR on the multiplex PCR reads; one entry per CDR3 protein. This table holds about 720,000 distinct CDR3 sequences, 18% found once. The sequencing sample was made of blood. The receptors were gathered from a woman aged 50 to 60 with Graves' hyperthyroidism that later progressed to Graves' ophthalmopathy.

Regarding this clonotype: Possible read error: a much larger clone is one base away. CDR3 nucleotides: TGTGCCGGCAGCCTACAGGGGTATAATTCACCCCTCCACTTT. Protein: CAGSLQGYNSPLHF. V and J are TRBV3-1 and TRBJ1-6; 7 bases line up with TRBD1. Per the germline V gene, CDR1 is LGHDT and CDR2 is YNNKEL (reference sequence). This CDR3 is built from 14 residues.

This clonotype was seen many times. This chain joins TRBV20-1 and TRBJ1-1, with D perhaps TRBD1 (5 bases). The CDR3 sequence is 13 residues long. Germline V CDR1 and CDR2: DFQATT, SNEGSKA (reference sequence). Trimming removed 6 bases from V and 1 base from J, with 12 bases in between. CDR3 DNA: TGCAGTGCCCCCGCAGGGAGGAACACTGAAGCTTTCTTT. This codes for CSAPAGRNTEAFF.